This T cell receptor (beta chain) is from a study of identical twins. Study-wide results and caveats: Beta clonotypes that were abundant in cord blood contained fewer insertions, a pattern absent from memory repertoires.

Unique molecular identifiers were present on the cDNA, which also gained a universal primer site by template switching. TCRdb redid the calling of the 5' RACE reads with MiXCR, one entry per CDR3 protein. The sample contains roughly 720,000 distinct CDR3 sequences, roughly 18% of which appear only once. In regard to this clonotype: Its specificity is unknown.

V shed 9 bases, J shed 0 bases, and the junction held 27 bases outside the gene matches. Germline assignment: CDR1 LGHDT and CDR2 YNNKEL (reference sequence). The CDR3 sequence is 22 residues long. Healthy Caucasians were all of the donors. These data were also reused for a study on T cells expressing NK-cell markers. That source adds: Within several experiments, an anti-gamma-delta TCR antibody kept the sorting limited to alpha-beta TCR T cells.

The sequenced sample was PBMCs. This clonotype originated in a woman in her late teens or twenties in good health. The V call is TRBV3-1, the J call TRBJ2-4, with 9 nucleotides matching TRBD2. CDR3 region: CARQTSLAGEMTFPIAKNIQYF. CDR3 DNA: TGTGCCAGACAAACCTCCTTAGCGGGAGAGATGACGTTTCCTATAGCCAAAAACATTCAGTACTTC.